The source of this TCR beta chain is a study of T cell repertoires in cytomegalovirus infection. Whole-study context: A matching HLA type, together with CMV infection, was signaled by public TCR beta signatures. Study-wide points: Cumulative public TCR beta family frequency identified CMV carriers with the relevant HLA. HLA-C-restricted CMV clonotypes gave the most frequent clonotype in two of eight donors.

Using its own MiXCR run on the reads, TCRdb lists one record per CDR3 protein. The repertoire includes 480,000 or so distinct CDR3 sequences, around 11% of them detected once, and 10% to 13% sits in the top ten. The CDR3 spans 15 residues. Trimming pared 0 bases from V and 1 base from J, leaving 9 bases between. Remarks on this clonotype: The antigen is not known.

The V call is TRBV12-3 or TRBV12-4, the J call TRBJ2-5, with D uncertain. The clonotype comes from a human donor in good health (CMV status not recorded). Some clones in this sample may be carry-over from other donors' samples. The specimen sequenced was PBMCs. DNA of the CDR3: TGTGCCAGCAGTTTAGCCGGAGAAGGCCAAGAGACCCAGTACTTC. It is translated as CASSLAGEGQETQYF.